The 8 T cell receptor beta chains below were found in one sample sequenced in a study of blood T cell repertoires in COVID-19. The data were produced by immunoSEQ multiplex PCR, yet TCRdb's version contains in-frame clones alone and is incomplete. Altogether approximately 100,000 clones are present, over 75% being singletons, with the ten largest covering around 32%. The source material was peripheral blood. These receptors originate from a woman aged 80 or over with acute or convalescent COVID-19.

CDR3 in amino acids: CASSRGGLGTGELFF. The CDR3 DNA is TGTGCCAGCAGCCGTGGAGGGCTCGGGACCGGGGAGCTGTTTTTT. J is TRBJ2-2 and V is TRBV11-2, with D possibly matching TRBD2 (6 bases). This CDR3 is built from 15 residues. CDR1 SGHAT and CDR2 FQNNGV come from the germline V gene. V gave up 5 bases and J gave up 5 bases, with 15 bases separating them.

The sample holds a few counts of this clone. The rearrangement joins TRBV6-1 to TRBJ1-6; D is unresolved. Per germline, CDR1 MNHNS and CDR2 SASEGT. Deletions cut 0 bases from V and 10 bases from J, with 16 bases between. This CDR3 comprises 16 residues. This CDR3 reads CASSEAPVQLGSPLHF. The CDR3 DNA follows: TGTGCCAGCAGTGAAGCGCCGGTACAGCTTGGATCACCCCTCCACTTT.

The chain employs TRBV5-6 and TRBJ2-5; 10 bases match TRBD2. Trimming took 2 bases from V and 5 from J; bases not matched to a gene: 12. CDR3 length: 17 residues. Germline assignment: CDR1 SGHDT and CDR2 YYEEEE. The DNA of the CDR3 is TGTGCCAGCAGCTTACGTAGCGGGGGGCAAAAAAAGGAGACCCAGTACTTC. Residues: CASSLRSGGQKKETQYF.

The chain recombines TRBV21-1 with TRBJ2-1; the DNA was not compared with TRBD2, the D call given in the table. TRBV21-1 is labeled a pseudogene. The CDR3 extends over 18 amino acids. CDR3 coding DNA: TGTGCCAGCAGCAAAGGATGGGGACTAGCGGGGGGCTACAATGAGCAGTTCTTC. It is translated as CASSKGWGLAGGYNEQFF.

The rearrangement joins TRBV27 to TRBJ1-2, with D unresolved. The CDR3 length is 14 residues. V lost 5 bases to trimming and J lost 2 bases, with 12 bases between them. Germline V gene data show CDR1 as MNHEY and CDR2 as SMNVEV (reference sequence). In DNA, the CDR3 is TGTGCCAGCAGTGGGTATGGAGAAAACTATGGCTACACCTTC. Its protein product is CASSGYGENYGYTF.

J is TRBJ2-3 and V is TRBV7-2, with a weak D call TRBD2 (6 bases). CDR3 length equals 15 residues. In germline, CDR1 is SGHTA, CDR2 FQGNSA. V dropped 1 base and J dropped 6 bases, with 14 bases sitting between them. In DNA form, the CDR3 reads TGTGCCAGCAGCTTAGGGTTGGGGGGTCGGGATACGCAGTATTTT. The encoded protein is CASSLGLGGRDTQYF.

CDR3 nucleotide sequence: TGTGCCAGCAGTGTCCAGGGTTCTTGGGAGCAGTACTTC. This translates into CASSVQGSWEQYF. The chain combines TRBV2 with TRBJ2-7; D might be TRBD1 (5 bases). CDR3 length: 13 residues. Trimming removed 4 bases at V and 7 bases at J, with 14 bases between. The germline CDR1 and CDR2 sequences are SNHLY and FYNNEI. The full variable domain, in which reference TRBV2 and TRBJ2-7 provide the parts outside the CDR3, is EPEVTQTPSHQVTQMGQEVILRCVPISNHLYFYWYRQILGQKVEFLVSFYNNEISEKSEIFDDQFSVERPDGSNFTLKIRSTKLEDSAMYFCASSVQGSWEQYFGPGTRLTVT.

The genes are TRBV4-1 and TRBJ1-4, with TRBD1 as a possible D gene (6 bases). Germline V gene sequence: CDR1 MGHRA, CDR2 YSYEKL. The CDR3 has 15 residues. V was trimmed by 2 bases and J by 2 bases, leaving 9 bases between them. The CDR3 DNA sequence: TGCGCCAGCAGCCAACAGGGGTCGACTAATGAAAAACTGTTTTTT. Translation gives CASSQQGSTNEKLFF.